A selection of T cell receptor beta chains follows, all from one sample in a study of cytomegalovirus exposure and HLA in healthy donors. Libraries were prepared by immunoSEQ multiplex PCR; TCRdb keeps only in-frame clonotypes and omits some of them. In the table there are about 92,000 clones, less than 70% of which are singletons. The sequenced sample was PBMCs. These TCRs come from a middle-aged man in good health and CMV-seronegative. The CDR3 runs from the conserved cysteine through the conserved F or W. A D gene is named only where the DNA matches it firmly. Clone sizes are given selectively: once, few, many, or a class where the clone is expanded.

clone size	V gene	J gene	D gene	CDR3 DNA	CDR3 protein
NA	TRBV5-6	TRBJ2-2	TRBD1	TGTGCCAGCAGCTTGACAGGGGTTCACACCGGGGAGCTGTTTTTT	CASSLTGVHTGELFF
few	TRBV2	TRBJ1-1	TRBD1	TGTGCCAGCAGACCCGGGACAGACACTGAAGCTTTCTTT	CASRPGTDTEAFF
NA	TRBV6-1	TRBJ2-7	NA	TGTGCCAGCAGTGAAGTTCCTGACAGGACGGATCAGTACTTC	CASSEVPDRTDQYF
NA	TRBV9	TRBJ1-2	TRBD1	TGTGCCAGTAAAGCGGGGACAGGGGCTGGGTATGGCTACACCTTC	CASKAGTGAGYGYTF
NA	TRBV4-1	TRBJ1-2	NA	TGCGCCAGCAGCCAATCGGGCGTTCCGGAAGGGGAAGGTGGCTACACCTTC	CASSQSGVPEGEGGYTF
NA	TRBV7-9	TRBJ1-6	NA	TGTGCCAGCAGCTTAGTCGGGAATTCACCCCTCCACTTT	CASSLVGNSPLHF
NA	TRBV18	TRBJ2-7	NA	TGTGCCAGCTCACCTGCCAGGTCAGGGAACCACGAGCAGTACTTC	CASSPARSGNHEQYF
NA	TRBV28	TRBJ2-7	NA	TGTGCCAGCAGTCCCCCGGTACCCCAACCTACCTACGAGCAGTACTTC	CASSPPVPQPTYEQYF
NA	TRBV2	TRBJ1-4	NA	TGTGCCAGCAGCCAGTATAATGAAAAACTGTTTTTT	CASSQYNEKLFF
few	TRBV4-3	TRBJ1-1	NA	TGCGCCAGCACCCGGGACATCGCGAACACTGAAGCTTTCTTT	CASTRDIANTEAFF
NA	TRBV6-1	TRBJ2-7	TRBD1	TGTGCCGGTACAGGGGGCGCAGACGAGCAGTACTTC	CAGTGGADEQYF
NA	TRBV4-3	TRBJ1-5	NA	TGCGCCAGCAGCCAAGGGGCTAACGGCCCCCAGCATTTT	CASSQGANGPQHF
NA	TRBV7-2	TRBJ2-7	NA	TGTGCCAGCAGCTTATTTTTGGGAGGCGAGCAGTACTTC	CASSLFLGGEQYF
NA	TRBV10-3	TRBJ1-4	NA	TGTGCCATCAGTGGACAAAAAAATGAAAAACTGTTTTTT	CAISGQKNEKLFF
NA	TRBV7-2	TRBJ2-5	NA	TGTGCCAGCAGCTCACAGGGTTTGAGCGAGACCCAGTACTTC	CASSSQGLSETQYF
NA	TRBV27	TRBJ2-5	TRBD2	TGTGCCAGCAGGGGACTAGCGGGATGGCAAGAGACCCAGTACTTC	CASRGLAGWQETQYF
NA	TRBV5-4	TRBJ2-5	NA	TGTGCCAGCAGCGGGCCCGGGGGACAGCAAGAGACCCAGTACTTC	CASSGPGGQQETQYF
NA	TRBV5-1	TRBJ2-7	NA	TGCGCCAGCAGCTTGGGGACAGCGTGGGACTACGAGCAGTACTTC	CASSLGTAWDYEQYF
NA	TRBV18	TRBJ1-1	NA	TGTGCCAGCTCACTCTCTCGGGACACTGAAGCTTTCTTT	CASSLSRDTEAFF
NA	TRBV7-3	TRBJ1-6	NA	TGTGCCAGCAGCACCGGACTGGGAAATTCACCCCTCCACTTT	CASSTGLGNSPLHF
once	TRBV7-3	TRBJ2-1	TRBD1	TGTGCCAGCAGCCCTTCCGGGACAGGGTACTCCTACAATGAGCAGTTCTTC	CASSPSGTGYSYNEQFF
once	TRBV29-1	TRBJ1-4	NA	TGCAGCGTTGAAGTACAGTACGGATCTAATGAAAAACTGTTTTTT	CSVEVQYGSNEKLFF
NA	TRBV4-3	TRBJ2-5	TRBD1	TGCGCCAGCAGCCCGGACAGGTTCACAGAGACCCAGTACTTC	CASSPDRFTETQYF
NA	TRBV2	TRBJ2-5	NA	TGTGCCAGCAGTGTCACTAGGCAAGAGACCCAGTACTTC	CASSVTRQETQYF
NA	TRBV30	TRBJ2-5	NA	TGTGCCTGGACCGAAAGTCAGGGGGGCGGGGAGACCCAGTACTTC	CAWTESQGGGETQYF
once	TRBV7-2	TRBJ2-4	NA	TGTGCCAGCAGCTTGACACGGAAAAACATTCAGTACTTC	CASSLTRKNIQYF
NA	TRBV5-1	TRBJ2-3	NA	TGCGCCAGCAGACTTGTTGGGTCGGGAACAGATACGCAGTATTTT	CASRLVGSGTDTQYF
NA	TRBV5-1	TRBJ2-5	TRBD2	TGCGCCAGCAGCAAGGGGACTAGCGGGGGCGGATACCAAGAGACCCAGTACTTC	CASSKGTSGGGYQETQYF
NA	TRBV27	TRBJ1-5	NA	TGTGCCAGCAGCTCCAGGGGTAGCAATCAGCCCCAGCATTTT	CASSSRGSNQPQHF
few	TRBV5-1	TRBJ1-1	NA	TGCGCCAGCAGCTCCATCCAACAGGTGAACACTGAAGCTTTCTTT	CASSSIQQVNTEAFF
NA	TRBV19	TRBJ2-1	NA	TGTGCCAGTAGTATAGTGGGTAGCGCTTACAATGAGCAGTTCTTC	CASSIVGSAYNEQFF
few	TRBV18	TRBJ1-3	TRBD1	TGTGCCAGCTCACCCTCGAGGGACAGTGGTGGAAACACCATATATTTT	CASSPSRDSGGNTIYF